This TCR beta chain was obtained from a study of CXCR3-negative and CXCR3-positive naive CD8 T cells. Study-level findings and limits: CXCR3-positive naive cells had more hydrophobic TRB CDR3s than CXCR3-negative naive cells. With respect to TRBV-TRBJ usage, naive CXCR3-negative and CXCR3-positive cells were similar; memory differed. Expression of CXCR3 was partially reduced after cryopreservation, and fresh PBMCs were used in most assays.

5' RACE with UMI labels generated the TRB cDNA libraries. Reanalyzing the 5' RACE reads, TCRdb keeps one entry per CDR3 protein, without DNA. The sample spans about 42,000 distinct CDR3 sequences; the ten largest clones claim approximately 2.5%. Notes on this clonotype: Its cognate antigen is unknown.

The CDR3 contains 15 residues. Per germline, CDR1 LNHDA and CDR2 SQIVND (reference sequence). This TCR derives from a human donor in good health. Some clones in this sample may be carry-over from other donors' samples. Sequencing was done on a sample of naive CXCR3- CD8+ T cells from blood. Subset described: CD45RO-CCR7+CD27+CD95- naive CD8+ T cells lacking CXCR3 (TNR3-). The chain links TRBV19 to TRBJ1-1; no DNA is available, so the TRBD1 call from TCRdb remains unchecked. CDR3 in amino acids: CASSIAGTMNTEAFF.